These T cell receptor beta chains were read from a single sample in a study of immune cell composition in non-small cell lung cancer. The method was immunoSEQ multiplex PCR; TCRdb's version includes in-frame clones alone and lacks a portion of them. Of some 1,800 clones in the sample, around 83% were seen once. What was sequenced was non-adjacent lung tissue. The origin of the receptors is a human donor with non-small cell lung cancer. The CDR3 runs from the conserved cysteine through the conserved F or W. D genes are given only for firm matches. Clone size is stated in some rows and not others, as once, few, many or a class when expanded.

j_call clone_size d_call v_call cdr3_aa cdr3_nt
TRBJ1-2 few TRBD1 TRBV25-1 CASSEAGTGTVGYTF TGTGCCAGCAGTGAAGCCGGGACAGGGACGGTTGGCTACACCTTC
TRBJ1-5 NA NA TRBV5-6 CASSLAAGVPDQPQHF TGTGCCAGCAGCTTGGCCGCGGGGGTTCCGGATCAGCCCCAGCATTTT
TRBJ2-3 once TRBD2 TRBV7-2 CASSSPSGTSGAHTQYF TGTGCCAGCAGCTCCCCTTCCGGGACTAGCGGGGCACATACGCAGTATTTT
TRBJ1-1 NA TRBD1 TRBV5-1 CASSSGTAPEAFF TGCGCCAGCAGCTCCGGGACAGCCCCTGAAGCTTTCTTT
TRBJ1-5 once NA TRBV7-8 CASSLESPSNQPQHF TGTGCCAGCAGCTTAGAATCCCCAAGCAATCAGCCCCAGCATTTT
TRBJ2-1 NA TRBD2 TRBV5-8 CASSQKPGTSRLYEQFF TGTGCCAGCAGCCAGAAACCCGGGACTAGCAGGCTTTATGAGCAGTTCTTC
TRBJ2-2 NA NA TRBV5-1 CASSFDSNTGELFF TGCGCCAGCAGCTTCGACTCCAACACCGGGGAGCTGTTTTTT
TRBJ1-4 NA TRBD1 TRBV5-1 CASSWSGTGGEKLFF TGCGCCAGCAGCTGGAGCGGGACAGGGGGTGAAAAACTGTTTTTT
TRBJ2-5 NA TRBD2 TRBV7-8 CASSPPVGSGRGETQYF TGTGCCAGCAGCCCCCCTGTCGGAAGCGGGAGAGGAGAGACCCAGTACTTC
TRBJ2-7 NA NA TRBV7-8 CASGLSQAYEQYF TGTGCCAGCGGTCTATCCCAGGCCTACGAGCAGTACTTC
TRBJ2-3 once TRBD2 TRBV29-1 CSASRGEVADTQYF TGCAGCGCATCCCGGGGGGAGGTGGCAGATACGCAGTATTTT
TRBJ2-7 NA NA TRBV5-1 CASSAVTAEPYEQYF TGCGCCAGCAGCGCCGTAACAGCGGAGCCCTACGAGCAGTACTTC
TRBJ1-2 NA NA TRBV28 CASSAPRGGVWGYTF TGTGCCAGCAGCGCGCCCCGGGGGGGGGTGTGGGGCTACACCTTC
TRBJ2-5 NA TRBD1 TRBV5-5 CASSIWTGQETQYF TGTGCCAGCAGCATCTGGACAGGGCAAGAGACCCAGTACTTC
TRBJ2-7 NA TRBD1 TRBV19 CASIDPAAGGEQYF TGTGCCAGTATAGATCCGGCGGCAGGGGGCGAGCAGTACTTC
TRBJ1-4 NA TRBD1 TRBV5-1 CASSRRGSDEKLFF TGCGCCAGCAGCCGCAGGGGGTCGGATGAAAAACTGTTTTTT
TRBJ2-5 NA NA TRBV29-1 CSVEANDSAQYF TGCAGCGTTGAGGCAAATGACAGCGCTCAGTACTTC
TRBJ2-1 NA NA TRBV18 CASSPRLVTNEQFF TGTGCCAGCTCACCACGACTAGTGACAAATGAGCAGTTCTTC
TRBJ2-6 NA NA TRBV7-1 CASSPLIRGQSRANVLTF TGTGCCAGCAGCCCTTTGATACGAGGACAAAGTCGGGCCAACGTCCTGACTTTC
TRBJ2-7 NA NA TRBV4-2 CASSQDPNYEQYF TGTGCCAGCAGCCAAGATCCCAACTACGAGCAGTACTTC
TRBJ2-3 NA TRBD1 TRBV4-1 CASSQDFGTGRTDTQYF TGCGCCAGCAGCCAAGATTTCGGGACAGGCCGCACAGATACGCAGTATTTT
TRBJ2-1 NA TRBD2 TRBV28 CASSYIARGRLDEQFF TGTGCCAGCAGTTATATAGCCCGCGGGAGGTTGGATGAGCAGTTCTTC
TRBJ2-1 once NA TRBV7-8 CASSLGGPKDEQFF TGTGCCAGCAGCTTAGGCGGGCCGAAGGATGAGCAGTTCTTC
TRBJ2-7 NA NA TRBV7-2 CASSPLFSSYEQYF TGTGCCAGCAGCCCACTCTTTTCCTCCTACGAGCAGTACTTC
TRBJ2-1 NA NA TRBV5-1 CASSLGGGTPSYNEQFF TGCGCCAGCAGCTTGGGTGGGGGGACCCCCTCCTACAATGAGCAGTTCTTC
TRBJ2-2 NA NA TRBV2 CASSETGVNTGELFF TGTGCCAGCAGTGAAACGGGAGTGAACACCGGGGAGCTGTTTTTT
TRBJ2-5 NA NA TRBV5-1 CASSYGIRGTQYF TGCGCCAGCAGCTATGGGATTAGGGGGACCCAGTACTTC